These 31 T cell receptor beta chains came from one sample sequenced in a study of cytomegalovirus exposure and HLA in healthy donors. The PCR ran on 60 Vbeta and 13 Jbeta primers. TCRdb's copy holds only in-frame clones and misses some; the assay was immunoSEQ multiplex PCR. In the table there are roughly 150,000 clones, roughly 73% of which are singletons. The sequencing sample was made of PBMCs. These TCRs come from a man between 18 and 29 years old in good health and CMV-seropositive.

The chain joins TRBV4-1 to TRBJ1-3; 7 nucleotides line up with TRBD1. This CDR3 has 14 amino acids. Germline V gene lookup returns CDR1 MGHRA and CDR2 YSYEKL. The V and J ends lost 3 bases and 4 bases, in that order; junction bases with no gene match: 3. As DNA, the CDR3 is TGCGCCAGCAGCCATCCGGGACAGGGAAACACCATATATTTT. As protein: CASSHPGQGNTIYF.

The chain combines TRBV7-9 with TRBJ1-1; no firm D call. V shed 5 bases and J shed 8 bases, with 12 bases lying between them. This CDR3 has 12 residues. Per germline, CDR1 SEHNR and CDR2 FQNEAQ (reference sequence). The CDR3 DNA follows: TGTGCCAGCAGCCCCCCAAAGCCCGAAGCTTTCTTT. This gives the protein CASSPPKPEAFF.

The gene calls are TRBV18 and TRBJ1-3, with TRBD1 as a possible D gene (5 bases). Germline V gene lookup returns CDR1 KGHSH and CDR2 LQKENI. Trimming left V 3 bases short and J 8 bases short, with 29 bases between. This CDR3 has 19 residues. The CDR3 reads CASSPHPPGLNRIGDTIYF. In DNA form, the CDR3 reads TGTGCCAGCTCACCGCACCCTCCGGGCCTCAACCGGATAGGGGACACCATATATTTT.

The rearrangement links TRBV28 to TRBJ2-3; 7 positions match TRBD2. The CDR3 runs to 13 residues. The V gene end was trimmed by 5 bases and the J gene end by 4 bases; junction bases not matched to a gene: 3. Germline assignment: CDR1 MDHEN and CDR2 SYDVKM. The CDR3, as DNA: TGTGCCAGCAGTCTCGCGGGGGCAGATACGCAGTATTTT. Translation: CASSLAGADTQYF.

CDR3 sequence: CASSYLYPKGQKNTGELFF. CDR3 nucleotides: TGTGCCAGCAGTTACCTTTATCCAAAAGGACAGAAGAACACCGGGGAGCTGTTTTTT. The chain links TRBV27 to TRBJ2-2, with D perhaps TRBD1 (6 bases). Germline CDR1 MNHEY, CDR2 SMNVEV (reference sequence). The V end lost 4 bases, the J end lost 1 base, and 22 bases lay between the germline ends. The CDR3 has 19 amino acids.

This chain connects TRBV4-2 to TRBJ1-2; TRBD1 agrees at 12 bases. There are 15 residues in the CDR3. V gave up 1 base and J gave up 8 bases; unmatched junction bases: 5. Germline-derived CDR1 and CDR2 are LGHNA and YNFKEQ. The CDR3 DNA reads TGTGCCAGCAGCCAAGCCGGGACAGGGGGCGGGGGCTACACCTTC. It yields the protein CASSQAGTGGGGYTF.

The chain combines TRBV2 with TRBJ2-3, with 16 bases that match TRBD2. Germline loops: CDR1 SNHLY, CDR2 FYNNEI. The CDR3 sequence is 17 residues long. V trimming: 6 bases; J trimming: 6 bases; junction bases outside the gene matches: 9. CDR3 sequence reads: CASRVGLAGGPYDTQYF. CDR3 in DNA: TGTGCCAGCAGAGTGGGACTAGCGGGAGGGCCCTACGATACGCAGTATTTT.

This chain joins TRBV6-4 and TRBJ1-1; D gene unclear. The CDR3 length is 13 residues. The ends were cut back, 5 bases at V and 0 bases at J, with 7 bases in the middle. Germline CDR1 and CDR2: MRHNA and SNTAGT. This CDR3 is CASSPQMNTEAFF. As DNA, the CDR3 is TGTGCCAGCAGTCCGCAGATGAACACTGAAGCTTTCTTT.

The CDR3 loop is CASSQYGQGSNTEAFF. The CDR3 DNA reads TGTGCCAGCAGCCAATACGGACAGGGCTCGAACACTGAAGCTTTCTTT. This chain uses TRBV28 with TRBJ1-1; TRBD1 aligns across 8 bases. This CDR3 has 16 amino acids. With V trimmed by 6 bases and J by 1 base, 10 bases remained unmatched. CDR1 and CDR2 from the germline V gene are MDHEN and SYDVKM.

The chain has TRBV4-1 and TRBJ2-1; no definite D call. The germline gives CDR1 MGHRA, CDR2 YSYEKL. Trimming shortened V by 1 base and J by 8 bases, and 12 bases separated the two germline ends. This CDR3 is 14 amino acids long. As DNA, the CDR3 is TGCGCCAGCAGCCAAGTGGTGTTGAGCGATGAGCAGTTCTTC. The encoded protein is CASSQVVLSDEQFF.

The rearrangement joins TRBV25-1 to TRBJ2-5, with D maybe TRBD1 (6 bases). V was pared by 4 bases and J by 9 bases, with 15 bases between. The CDR3 has 13 amino acids. Germline assignment: CDR1 MGHDK and CDR2 SYGVNS. The CDR3, as DNA: TGTGCCAGCAGTGTCCAGGGGTCCTCGTCCCAGTACTTC. Its translation: CASSVQGSSSQYF. Complete variable domain (other parts from reference TRBV25-1 and TRBJ2-5): EADIYQTPRYLVIGTGKKITLECSQTMGHDKMYWYQQDPGMELHLIHYSYGVNSTEKGDLSSESTVSRIRTEHFPLTLESARPSHTSQYLCASSVQGSSSQYFGPGTRLLVL.

This clone was picked up a small number of times. The rearrangement links TRBV19 to TRBJ1-2; D is undetermined. Germline CDR1 LNHDA, CDR2 SQIVND (reference sequence). V was clipped by 5 bases and J by 3 bases, with 13 bases between them. The CDR3 is 14 amino acids. Here the CDR3 DNA reads TGTGCCAGTAGTTCTCCGGGATTACACTATGGCTACACCTTC. It yields the protein CASSSPGLHYGYTF.

This chain joins TRBV30 and TRBJ2-7, with TRBD1 matching 7 bases. This CDR3 has 14 amino acids. The V and J ends lost 3 bases and 0 bases, in that order; junction bases with no gene match: 5. Germline loops: CDR1 GTSNPN, CDR2 SVGIG (reference sequence). CDR3 bases: TGTGCCTGGAGGGGGGCAGGGGGCTCCTACGAGCAGTACTTC. Its protein is CAWRGAGGSYEQYF.

This clone was seen a single time. The chain has TRBV6-5 and TRBJ2-7; 7 bases fit TRBD2. Losses at the gene ends were 1 base for V and 0 bases for J; bases not matched to a gene: 6. CDR3 size: 16 residues. Germline V gives CDR1 MNHEY, CDR2 SVGAGI. The DNA for the CDR3 is TGTGCCAGCAGTTACTGGGGGGGATCCAGCTCCTACGAGCAGTACTTC. It yields the protein CASSYWGGSSSYEQYF.

This clone is a singleton in its sample. V is TRBV6-1 and J is TRBJ2-1, with 14 bases identical to TRBD2. J gave up 1 base and V 4 bases, and 9 bases lay outside the gene matches. CDR3 length equals 19 residues. Germline-derived CDR1 and CDR2 are MNHNS and SASEGT. CDR3 coding DNA: TGTGCCAGCAGTGGATCGACTAGCGGGAGGGCCTGGTCCTACAATGAGCAGTTCTTC. Encoded protein: CASSGSTSGRAWSYNEQFF.

Concerning this clone: Other DNA sequences from this sample encode an identical CDR3 as well. The gene calls are TRBV2 and TRBJ1-5, with D unresolved. V was trimmed by 3 bases and J by 0 bases, leaving 6 bases between them. The CDR3 is 14 residues long. CDR1 SNHLY and CDR2 FYNNEI come from the germline V gene. The CDR3 region is CASSDSHSNQPQHF. DNA of the CDR3: TGTGCCAGCAGTGACAGTCATAGCAATCAGCCCCAGCATTTT.

The chain employs TRBV29-1 and TRBJ2-7; tentative D call: TRBD1 (6 bases). Trimming removed 4 bases at V and 5 bases at J, with 9 bases between. CDR3 length: 11 residues. Germline CDR1 and CDR2: SQVTM and ANQGSEA. The CDR3 bases are TGCAGCGTTGGCGAGGGGGACGAGCAGTACTTC. As protein: CSVGEGDEQYF.

This clone has only one observation. This rearrangement joins TRBV9 to TRBJ2-7; TRBD2 matches at 11 bases. Trimming took 4 bases from V and 4 from J; bases not matched to a gene: 1. This CDR3 has 13 residues. Germline V CDR1 and CDR2: SGDLS, YYNGEE. CDR3 sequence reads: CASSLAGGYEQYF. The DNA of the CDR3 is TGTGCCAGCAGCTTAGCGGGAGGGTACGAGCAGTACTTC.

The chain uses TRBV6-6 and TRBJ2-1; D remains ambiguous. This CDR3 has 11 amino acids. The V gene lost 5 bases and the J gene lost 10 bases, with 9 bases spanning the gap. Germline CDR1 reads MNHNY; CDR2 reads SVGAGI (reference sequence). For the CDR3, the DNA is TGTGCCAGCAGTCCGACGACAGAGCAGTTCTTC. It specifies CASSPTTEQFF.

This chain connects TRBV30 to TRBJ2-7, with TRBD2 matching 11 bases. The V gene's germline CDR1 is GTSNPN and CDR2 SVGIG (reference sequence). The CDR3 has 13 amino acids. With 5 bases clipped from V and 7 bases from J, the junction kept 7 bases outside the gene matches. CDR3 in amino acids: CAWGSGRALEQYF. The CDR3 nucleotides are TGTGCCTGGGGTAGCGGGAGGGCCTTGGAGCAGTACTTC.

CDR3 coding DNA: TGTGCCAGCAGCACCCATATACTTCTCTACGAGCAGTACTTC. It translates to CASSTHILLYEQYF. The chain recombines TRBV2 with TRBJ2-7; the D is unclear. Trimming removed 6 bases at V and 3 bases at J, with 15 bases between. Germline V CDR1 and CDR2: SNHLY, FYNNEI. The CDR3 totals 14 residues.

This clone appeared a single time. The chain has TRBV4-1 and TRBJ2-4; 14 bases match TRBD2. CDR1 and CDR2 (germline): MGHRA, YSYEKL. This CDR3 is built from 17 residues. Trimming took 5 bases from V and 6 from J; bases not matched to a gene: 9. This CDR3 is CASSLGLAGVERNIQYF. Written as DNA, the CDR3 is TGCGCCAGCAGCTTGGGACTAGCGGGAGTTGAGAGAAACATTCAGTACTTC.

V usage is TRBV5-1 and J usage is TRBJ2-5; possibly TRBD1 for D (8 bases). Germline V lookup: CDR1 SGHRS, CDR2 YFSETQ. Trimming removed 4 bases from V and 5 bases from J, with 21 bases in between. This CDR3 spans 16 amino acids. CDR3 nucleotides: TGCGCCAGCAGCGGCACAGGGGGGGTACGTTTGGAGACCCAGTACTTC. It yields the protein CASSGTGGVRLETQYF.

This clone was recorded only once. The chain employs TRBV18 and TRBJ1-2; 8 bases fit TRBD1. CDR3 length: 14 residues. Germline V gene data show CDR1 as KGHSH and CDR2 as LQKENI. After removal of 3 bases from V and 6 bases from J, the junction contained 6 bases not matched to a gene. The CDR3 DNA is TGTGCCAGCTCACCTCGACAGGGGAGTGATGGCTACACCTTC. This gives the protein CASSPRQGSDGYTF. Based on the CDR3 plus reference TRBV18 and TRBJ1-2, the full variable domain is NAGVMQNPRHLVRRRGQEARLRCSPMKGHSHVYWYRQLPEEGLKFMVYLQKENIIDESGMPKERFSAEFPKEGPSILRIQQVVRGDSAAYFCASSPRQGSDGYTFGSGTRLTVV.

The chain joins TRBV7-9 to TRBJ1-4; no definite D call. V was pared by 5 bases and J by 4 bases, with 11 bases between. The CDR3 runs to 14 residues. From germline, CDR1 is SEHNR and CDR2 FQNEAQ (reference sequence). CDR3 region: CASSLSSNNEKLFF. The CDR3 region has the DNA TGTGCCAGCAGCCTAAGTAGCAATAATGAAAAACTGTTTTTT.

The chain uses TRBV29-1 and TRBJ2-5; no definite D call. The assigned J gene may be wrong: the sequence end matches TRBJ2-7 better. The CDR3 is made up of 13 amino acids. Per germline, CDR1 SQVTM and CDR2 ANQGSEA. The CDR3, as DNA: TGCAGCGTTGAAACCGGGTACCAAGGCGAGCAGTACTTC. Translating it yields CSVETGYQGEQYF.

This sequence joins TRBV5-4 and TRBJ2-7, with D unresolved. V was trimmed by 3 bases and J by 6 bases, leaving 13 bases between them. Germline assignment: CDR1 SGHNT and CDR2 YYREEE (reference sequence). This CDR3 is built from 13 residues. The CDR3 DNA follows: TGTGCCAGCAGCTATAGACCCCCGGGCGAGCAGTACTTC. Translated, it gives CASSYRPPGEQYF.

This clone came up a few times. The CDR3: CASSYSPRSEKLFF. As DNA, the CDR3 is TGTGCCAGCAGTTACTCTCCAAGGAGTGAAAAACTGTTTTTT. This sequence joins TRBV6-5 and TRBJ1-4, with D unclear. The CDR3 runs 14 residues. The V gene's germline CDR1 is MNHEY and CDR2 SVGAGI. The V and J ends lost 0 bases and 7 bases respectively, with 9 bases between them.

The chain combines TRBV2 with TRBJ1-5; no firm D call. Trimming took 6 bases from V and 7 from J, leaving 13 bases between them. Germline CDR1 is SNHLY and CDR2 is FYNNEI. This CDR3 spans 13 amino acids. The CDR3, as DNA: TGTGCCAGCAGCGGGGAAACGCCCCAGCCCCAGCATTTT. Encoded protein: CASSGETPQPQHF.

The rearrangement joins TRBV7-6 to TRBJ2-5; D may be TRBD2 (5 bases). V shed 5 bases and J shed 5 bases, with 15 bases lying between them. Germline V gene data show CDR1 as SGHVS and CDR2 as FNYEAQ. This CDR3 is built from 14 residues. Here the CDR3 DNA reads TGTGCCAGCAGCCGCGTCGGGTCGGGGGAGACCCAGTACTTC. It codes for CASSRVGSGETQYF.

The chain employs TRBV13 and TRBJ1-2, with TRBD1 identical over 8 bases. This CDR3 region has 13 residues. With V trimmed by 5 bases and J by 6 bases, 5 bases remained unmatched. Germline CDR1 and CDR2: PRHDT and FYEKMQ (reference sequence). The CDR3 region is CASSTQGANGYTF. In nucleotides, the CDR3 is TGTGCCAGCAGCACCCAGGGGGCGAATGGCTACACCTTC.